Given below is one TCR beta chain in context. The antigen remains unidentified. The data were taken from a study of OX40 agonist ivuxolimab in advanced cancers. Whole-study results and caveats: The antigens recognized by the expanded peripheral T cells, that is their antigen specificity, were not determined. Researchers report that CD8+ T cells had, on average, more expanded clones than CD4+. At doses 0.1 to 3.0 mg/kg, CD4+ and CD8+ clones expanded.

The data were produced by immunoSEQ multiplex PCR, yet TCRdb's version contains in-frame clones alone and is incomplete. This sample has about 69,000 clones, with nearly 90% found just once. Blood draws occurred at baseline, cycle 4 day 1, and cycle 7 day 1. Per the germline V gene, CDR1 is SGHNT and CDR2 is YYREEE (reference sequence). The CDR3 contains 14 residues. V was shortened by 4 bases and J by 5 bases, with 13 bases between the two germline ends. The TCR was taken from an adult with an advanced solid tumor such as melanoma, head and neck, liver or kidney cancer. The sample here was CD4+ or CD8+ T cells sorted from blood, taken in a trial of the OX40 agonist ivuxolimab. The rearrangement links TRBV5-4 to TRBJ1-3; possibly TRBD1 for D (6 bases). The DNA for the CDR3 is TGTGCCAGCAGCCAACGGGACAAGCGAAACACCATATATTTT. Encoded protein: CASSQRDKRNTIYF. The full variable domain, its missing parts supplied by reference TRBV5-4 and TRBJ1-3, is ETGVTQSPTHLIKTRGQQVTLRCSSQSGHNTVSWYQQALGQGPQFIFQYYREEENGRGNFPPRFSGLQFPNYSSELNVNALELDDSALYLCASSQRDKRNTIYFGEGSWLTVV.